The next 9 T cell receptor beta chains were all read from a single sample in a study of blood T cell repertoires in COVID-19. Using immunoSEQ multiplex PCR, the repertoire was profiled, and TCRdb retains in-frame clones only, with some absent. The sample lists over 300,000 clones; more than 70% were seen once. The sample comprised peripheral blood. These receptors all come from a middle-aged man with acute or convalescent COVID-19.

This chain connects TRBV7-9 to TRBJ1-5; D may be TRBD1 (5 bases). Germline assignment: CDR1 SEHNR and CDR2 FQNEAQ (reference sequence). The CDR3 totals 13 residues. V shed 4 bases and J shed 5 bases, with 9 bases lying between them. The CDR3: CASSSTRDQPQHF. In DNA, the CDR3 is TGTGCCAGCAGCTCGACCAGGGATCAGCCCCAGCATTTT.

The V call is TRBV11-2, the J call TRBJ2-7, with 9 bases fitting TRBD2. V shed 6 bases, J shed 4 bases, and the junction held 10 bases outside the gene matches. The CDR3 extends over 15 amino acids. Germline-derived CDR1 and CDR2 are SGHAT and FQNNGV. CDR3 nucleotides: TGTGCCAGCAGACTATCGACTAGCGGTGGATACGAGCAGTACTTC. This gives the protein CASRLSTSGGYEQYF.

J is TRBJ1-1 and V is TRBV4-3, with 7 bases that match TRBD1. V lost 1 base and J lost 3; bases outside the gene matches: 8. Germline CDR1 is LGHNA and CDR2 is YSLEER. The CDR3 contains 16 residues. The CDR3 protein is CASSQAGDRRDTEAFF. As DNA, the CDR3 is TGCGCCAGCAGCCAAGCCGGGGACAGACGTGACACTGAAGCTTTCTTT.

This clone was counted a single time. J is TRBJ2-1 and V is TRBV5-1; TRBD1 matches 11 bases. Germline V gives CDR1 SGHRS, CDR2 YFSETQ. The CDR3 is 16 residues long. V lost 0 bases and J lost 3; bases outside the gene matches: 2. CDR3 amino acids: CASSLGGTGGYNEQFF. Here the CDR3 DNA reads TGCGCCAGCAGCTTGGGCGGGACAGGGGGCTACAATGAGCAGTTCTTC.

The rearrangement uses TRBV5-4 and TRBJ2-1, with D perhaps TRBD2 (5 bases). CDR1 is SGHNT, CDR2 YYREEE, per germline (reference sequence). Trimming took 4 bases from V and 6 from J, leaving 17 bases between them. CDR3 size: 15 residues. DNA for the CDR3: TGTGCCAGCAGCCCGGACTCCATAACTTCCAATGAGCAGTTCTTC. Residues: CASSPDSITSNEQFF.

The chain is built from TRBV6-5 and TRBJ1-2, with 7 nucleotides matching TRBD1. This CDR3 comprises 14 residues. The germline V gene encodes CDR1 MNHEY and CDR2 SVGAGI. V trimming: 8 bases; J trimming: 8 bases; junction bases outside the gene matches: 14. DNA for the CDR3: TGTGCCAGCGGCCGCGAGGGACAGTCCTTGGGCTACACCTTC. Amino acid sequence: CASGREGQSLGYTF.

The rearrangement uses TRBV6-6 and TRBJ1-4; weak D call: TRBD1 (5 bases). The CDR3 loop spans 14 amino acids. V lost 2 bases to trimming and J lost 5 bases, with 9 bases between them. In germline, CDR1 is MNHNY, CDR2 SVGAGI (reference sequence). CDR3 sequence reads: CASSYGGSNEKLFF. CDR3 DNA: TGTGCCAGCAGTTACGGGGGGAGCAATGAAAAACTGTTTTTT.

This clone was seen a single time. This sequence joins TRBV6-1 and TRBJ1-2; 7 bases fit TRBD1. The CDR3 is 15 residues long. CDR1 and CDR2 (germline): MNHNS, SASEGT. Unmatched junction bases numbered 6, after V lost 0 bases and J lost 5 bases. The CDR3 nucleotides are TGTGCCAGCAGTGAAGCGTCCGGGACAGTTTATGGCTACACCTTC. This gives the protein CASSEASGTVYGYTF.

The chain joins TRBV30 to TRBJ2-1; weak D call: TRBD2 (6 bases). V was clipped by 2 bases and J by 4 bases, with 18 bases between them. Germline values: CDR1 GTSNPN, CDR2 SVGIG (reference sequence). The CDR3 runs 16 residues. CDR3 in amino acids: CAWSQRLEGIYNEQFF. CDR3 DNA: TGTGCCTGGAGTCAAAGACTAGAGGGAATATACAATGAGCAGTTCTTC. Drawing the rest from reference TRBV30 and TRBJ2-1, the complete variable domain is SQTIHQWPATLVQPVGSPLSLECTVEGTSNPNLYWYRQAAGRGLQLLFYSVGIGQISSEVPQNLSASRPQDRQFILSSKKLLLSDSGFYLCAWSQRLEGIYNEQFFGPGTRLTVL.